The next 24 T cell receptor beta chains were all read from a single sample in a study of shared clonotypes between healthy human individuals. Sequencing used immunoSEQ multiplex PCR; TCRdb keeps in-frame clones, though not all of them. The sample holds 2 million or so clones, approximately 95% seen once. Sequencing was performed on naive CD4+ T cells sorted from blood. Subset described: CD45RA+ positively selected. Every receptor here comes from a man in his late teens or twenties in good health.

The chain has TRBV6-1 and TRBJ2-3; the D is unclear. The CDR3 has 15 residues. Germline CDR1 is MNHNS and CDR2 is SASEGT. V dropped 6 bases and J dropped 0 bases, with 13 bases sitting between them. CDR3 DNA sequence: TGTGCCAGCAGGAGAGAGATAGTTAGCACAGATACGCAGTATTTT. Residues: CASRREIVSTDTQYF.

The rearrangement uses TRBV5-1 and TRBJ1-2, with TRBD1 identical over 7 bases. The V and J ends lost 3 bases and 7 bases, in that order; junction bases with no gene match: 6. The CDR3 totals 13 residues. The germline CDR1 and CDR2 sequences are SGHRS and YFSETQ. The CDR3 reads CASSWGTEAGYTF. The CDR3 nucleotides read TGCGCCAGCAGCTGGGGGACAGAGGCTGGCTACACCTTC. The whole variable domain, remainder taken from reference TRBV5-1 and TRBJ1-2, is KAGVTQTPRYLIKTRGQQVTLSCSPISGHRSVSWYQQTPGQGLQFLFEYFSETQRNKGNFPGRFSGRQFSNSRSEMNVSTLELGDSALYLCASSWGTEAGYTFGSGTRLTVV.

This chain connects TRBV12-5 to TRBJ2-1, with unresolved D. Trimming removed 2 bases from V and 5 bases from J, with 13 bases in between. This CDR3 region has 15 residues. Germline CDR1 is LGHNT and CDR2 is FRNRAP. CDR3 nucleotide sequence: TGTGCTAGTGGTTTGCCACTCCGCGGTCACAATGAGCAGTTCTTC. Translation gives CASGLPLRGHNEQFF. Using reference TRBV12-5 and TRBJ2-1 for the parts outside the CDR3, the full variable domain is DARVTQTPRHKVTEMGQEVTMRCQPILGHNTVFWYRQTMMQGLELLAYFRNRAPLDDSGMPKDRFSAEMPDATLATLKIQPSEPRDSAVYFCASGLPLRGHNEQFFGPGTRLTVL.

This clone showed up many times. This sequence joins TRBV7-9 and TRBJ1-5, with D uncertain. CDR1 and CDR2 from the germline V gene are SEHNR and FQNEAQ (reference sequence). V shed 2 bases and J shed 0 bases, with 8 bases lying between them. CDR3 length: 15 residues. As DNA, the CDR3 is TGTGCCAGCAGCTTAAGTGGGGTTAGCAATCAGCCCCAGCATTTT. Translating it yields CASSLSGVSNQPQHF.

The chain joins TRBV7-9 to TRBJ2-1; D possibly corresponds to TRBD2 (6 bases). Germline V gene sequence: CDR1 SEHNR, CDR2 FQNEAQ (reference sequence). CDR3 length: 15 residues. V lost 1 base and J 3 bases, leaving 10 bases between the germline ends. The CDR3 is CASSLGSGLYNEQFF. CDR3 sequence (DNA): TGTGCCAGCAGCTTAGGTAGCGGCCTCTACAATGAGCAGTTCTTC.

This clone was seen a single time. Other DNA sequences in this specimen translate into the identical CDR3. The V call is TRBV5-6, the J call TRBJ2-7, with TRBD1 matching over 8 bases. The CDR3 totals 14 residues. The V gene end was trimmed by 1 base and the J gene end by 6 bases; junction bases not matched to a gene: 6. Germline V gene sequence: CDR1 SGHDT, CDR2 YYEEEE. The CDR3 DNA reads TGTGCCAGCAGCTTGCGTCAGGGGGCGGGCGAGCAGTACTTC. Residues: CASSLRQGAGEQYF.

The chain couples TRBV5-1 to TRBJ2-2; D tentatively reads TRBD1 or TRBD2 (5 bases each). This CDR3 has 15 amino acids. V dropped 1 base and J dropped 5 bases, with 12 bases sitting between them. Germline CDR1 is SGHRS and CDR2 is YFSETQ. CDR3 in amino acids: CASSLTGEGTGELFF. As DNA, the CDR3 is TGCGCCAGCAGCTTGACAGGCGAGGGGACCGGGGAGCTGTTTTTT.

V gene TRBV5-5 combines with J gene TRBJ2-5; D perhaps matches TRBD2 (6 bases). CDR1 SGHKS and CDR2 YYEKEE come from the germline V gene (reference sequence). V gave up 0 bases and J gave up 1 base, with 10 bases separating them. The CDR3 totals 15 residues. The CDR3 here is CASSLGLASQETQYF. The CDR3 nucleotides are TGTGCCAGCAGCTTGGGGCTAGCGAGCCAAGAGACCCAGTACTTC.

The rearrangement joins TRBV6-5 to TRBJ2-3; a possible D gene is TRBD2 (6 bases). V was clipped by 5 bases and J by 13 bases, with 19 bases between them. Germline-derived CDR1 and CDR2 are MNHEY and SVGAGI. The CDR3 covers 13 residues. The chain's CDR3 is CASSTTTSRAEYF. CDR3 sequence (DNA): TGTGCCAGCAGTACCACCACTAGCCGGGCGGAGTATTTT.

This rearrangement joins TRBV7-2 to TRBJ1-1; 10 bases agree with TRBD1. Germline values: CDR1 SGHTA, CDR2 FQGNSA. The V gene end was trimmed by 5 bases and the J gene end by 6 bases; junction bases not matched to a gene: 9. The CDR3 length is 15 residues. For the CDR3, the DNA is TGTGCCAGCAGCCGCGAGGGACAGGGGTTCGCTGAAGCTTTCTTT. This codes for CASSREGQGFAEAFF.

This chain joins TRBV5-1 and TRBJ1-6; 10 bases agree with TRBD1. This CDR3 comprises 15 residues. The V gene end was trimmed by 6 bases and the J gene end by 10 bases; junction bases not matched to a gene: 10. Germline V gene data show CDR1 as SGHRS and CDR2 as YFSETQ. This chain's CDR3 is CASTLGGQGKSPLHF. CDR3 DNA: TGCGCCAGCACCTTAGGGGGACAGGGGAAATCACCCCTCCACTTT.

This clone came up once. The sample carries other DNA sequences with the same CDR3. The CDR3 spells CATSRGGSTDTQYF. The CDR3 nucleotides are TGTGCCACCAGCAGAGGAGGGAGCACAGATACGCAGTATTTT. The chain carries TRBV15 and TRBJ2-3; maybe TRBD2 (5 bases). The germline V gene has CDR1 LNHNV and CDR2 YYDKDF (reference sequence). Trimming shortened V by 1 base and J by 0 bases, and 5 bases separated the two germline ends. This CDR3 has 14 amino acids.

The genes are TRBV11-2 and TRBJ2-7; perhaps D is TRBD1 or TRBD2 (5 bases each). Deletions cut 8 bases from V and 4 bases from J, with 18 bases between. The CDR3 loop spans 14 amino acids. Germline values: CDR1 SGHAT, CDR2 FQNNGV. The chain's CDR3 is CASGRGGTQYEQYF. The CDR3, as DNA: TGTGCCAGCGGTCGGGGCGGTACTCAGTACGAGCAGTACTTC.

This clone was seen only once. The J gene is TRBJ1-6, the V gene TRBV14; D ambiguous. V was clipped by 5 bases and J by 0 bases, with 8 bases between them. CDR1 and CDR2 (germline): SGHDN, FVKESK. The CDR3 is 15 residues long. The CDR3 DNA reads as TGTGCCAGCAGCGGTGGGAACTCCTATAATTCACCCCTCCACTTT. Translated, it gives CASSGGNSYNSPLHF.

The chain employs TRBV19 and TRBJ1-5; perhaps TRBD1 as D (5 bases). Trimming took 3 bases from V and 13 from J, leaving 13 bases between them. The CDR3 runs 12 residues. Germline assignment: CDR1 LNHDA and CDR2 SQIVND (reference sequence). CDR3 amino acids: CASSIGTGPQHF. The CDR3 DNA reads as TGTGCCAGTAGTATCGGGACGGGCCCTCAGCATTTT.

The rearrangement joins TRBV10-2 to TRBJ2-1, with 12 bases matching TRBD2. V trimming: 6 bases; J trimming: 1 base; junction bases outside the gene matches: 13. The CDR3 consists of 19 residues. From germline, CDR1 is WSHSY and CDR2 SAAADI. The CDR3 here is CASRKTGTSGSGSYNEQFF. The DNA of the CDR3 is TGCGCCAGCAGAAAAACCGGGACTAGCGGGTCAGGGTCCTACAATGAGCAGTTCTTC.

The CDR3 DNA is TGTGCCAGCAGTCCGGGACAGGGGAGGCACTATGGCTACACCTTC. Translated: CASSPGQGRHYGYTF. The rearrangement joins TRBV6-5 to TRBJ1-2; the match to TRBD1 covers 10 bases. J was trimmed by 3 bases and V by 5 bases; bases with no gene match: 6. The CDR3 sequence is 15 residues long. CDR1 and CDR2 (germline): MNHEY, SVGAGI.

The CDR3 here is CASSPRTSIAGTDTQYF. In nucleotides, the CDR3 is TGCGCCAGCAGCCCACGGACTAGCATTGCGGGCACAGATACGCAGTATTTT. The chain carries TRBV5-1 and TRBJ2-3, with 8 bases fitting TRBD2. J was trimmed by 1 base and V by 4 bases; bases with no gene match: 11. The CDR3 is made up of 17 amino acids. Germline CDR1 SGHRS, CDR2 YFSETQ.

As concerns this clone: Distinct nucleotide sequences in the sample also encode this CDR3. This chain uses TRBV6-1 with TRBJ1-6; tentative D call: TRBD1 (5 bases). The germline V gene has CDR1 MNHNS and CDR2 SASEGT. The germline V and J ends were trimmed by 3 bases and 7 bases, with 10 bases remaining between them. The CDR3 is made up of 14 amino acids. The CDR3 protein is CASSEQGSNSPLHF. CDR3 nucleotides: TGTGCCAGCAGTGAGCAGGGCTCCAATTCACCCCTCCACTTT.

The rearrangement uses TRBV18 and TRBJ2-2; D gene ambiguous. Trimming cost V 6 bases and J 0 bases, with 11 bases left between them. This CDR3 is built from 15 residues. CDR1 is KGHSH and CDR2 is LQKENI in the germline V gene. Here the CDR3 reads CASSYRQANTGELFF. For the CDR3, the DNA is TGTGCCAGCTCCTACCGGCAGGCGAACACCGGGGAGCTGTTTTTT.

The rearrangement uses TRBV18 and TRBJ1-2; no clear D gene. Trimming took off 2 bases at V and 2 bases at J, with 12 bases between the two ends. The germline V gene encodes CDR1 KGHSH and CDR2 LQKENI. The CDR3 loop spans 15 amino acids. Written as DNA, the CDR3 is TGTGCCAGCTCACCAGGTCAGTCCGGAAACTATGGCTACACCTTC. Amino acid sequence: CASSPGQSGNYGYTF.

The J gene is TRBJ1-3, the V gene TRBV7-2; possible D gene TRBD1, 5 bases. Trimming pared 0 bases from V and 2 bases from J, leaving 11 bases between. This CDR3 has 16 residues. CDR1 is SGHTA, CDR2 FQGNSA, per germline. CDR3 bases: TGTGCCAGCAGCTTAGCGAGAGGGGACCCTGGAAACACCATATATTTT. It codes for CASSLARGDPGNTIYF.

The gene calls are TRBV28 and TRBJ1-2; D uncertain. Germline CDR1 reads MDHEN; CDR2 reads SYDVKM. The ends were cut back, 8 bases at V and 6 bases at J, with 7 bases in the middle. There are 10 residues in the CDR3. The CDR3 nucleotides are TGTGCCAGCGTAGGTGATGGCTACACCTTC. Its protein is CASVGDGYTF.

The CDR3 loop is CASSPPGGARGYTF. The CDR3 DNA sequence: TGTGCCAGCAGCCCACCGGGGGGCGCTCGGGGCTACACCTTC. This chain connects TRBV28 to TRBJ1-2, with D possibly matching TRBD1 (6 bases). The CDR3 sequence is 14 residues long. CDR1 and CDR2 (germline): MDHEN, SYDVKM. Trimming cost V 6 bases and J 8 bases, with 19 bases left between them.